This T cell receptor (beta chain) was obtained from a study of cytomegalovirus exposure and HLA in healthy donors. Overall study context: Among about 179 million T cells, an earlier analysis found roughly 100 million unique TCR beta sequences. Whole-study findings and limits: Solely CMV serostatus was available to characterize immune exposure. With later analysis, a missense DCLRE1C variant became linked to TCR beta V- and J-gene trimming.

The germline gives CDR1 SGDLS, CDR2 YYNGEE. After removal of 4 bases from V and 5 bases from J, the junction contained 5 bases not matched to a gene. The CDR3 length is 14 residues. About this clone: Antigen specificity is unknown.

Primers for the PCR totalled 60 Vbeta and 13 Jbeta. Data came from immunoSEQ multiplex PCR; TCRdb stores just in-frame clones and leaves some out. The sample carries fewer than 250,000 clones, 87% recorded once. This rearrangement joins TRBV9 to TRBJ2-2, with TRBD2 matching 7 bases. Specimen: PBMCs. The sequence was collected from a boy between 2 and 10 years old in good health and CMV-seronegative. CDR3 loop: CASSPTSSTGELFF. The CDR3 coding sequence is TGTGCCAGCAGCCCGACTAGCAGTACCGGGGAGCTGTTTTTT.